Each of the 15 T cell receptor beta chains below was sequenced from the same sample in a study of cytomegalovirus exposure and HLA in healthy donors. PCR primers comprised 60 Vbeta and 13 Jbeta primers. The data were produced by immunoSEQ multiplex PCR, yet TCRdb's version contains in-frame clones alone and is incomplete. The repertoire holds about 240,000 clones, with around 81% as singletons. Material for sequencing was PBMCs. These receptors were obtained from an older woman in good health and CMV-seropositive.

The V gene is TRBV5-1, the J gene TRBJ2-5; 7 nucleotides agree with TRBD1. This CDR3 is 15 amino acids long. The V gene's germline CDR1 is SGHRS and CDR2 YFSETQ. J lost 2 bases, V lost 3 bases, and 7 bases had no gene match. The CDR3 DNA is TGCGCCAGCAGCTCCTCACCGGGACAGCAAGAGACCCAGTACTTC. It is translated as CASSSSPGQQETQYF.

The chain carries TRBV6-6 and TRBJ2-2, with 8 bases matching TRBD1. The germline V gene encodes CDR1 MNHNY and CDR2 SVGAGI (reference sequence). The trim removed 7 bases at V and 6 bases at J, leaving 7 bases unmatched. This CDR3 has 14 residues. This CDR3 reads CASTPRQGPGELFF. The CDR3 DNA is TGTGCCAGCACCCCAAGACAGGGGCCCGGGGAGCTGTTTTTT.

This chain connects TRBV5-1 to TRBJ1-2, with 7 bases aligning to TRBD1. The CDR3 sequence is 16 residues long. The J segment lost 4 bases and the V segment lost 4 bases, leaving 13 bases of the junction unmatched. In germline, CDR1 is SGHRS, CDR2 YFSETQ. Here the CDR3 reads CASSDERRGQSYGYTF. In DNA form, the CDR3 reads TGCGCCAGCAGCGACGAGCGGAGGGGGCAGAGCTATGGCTACACCTTC.

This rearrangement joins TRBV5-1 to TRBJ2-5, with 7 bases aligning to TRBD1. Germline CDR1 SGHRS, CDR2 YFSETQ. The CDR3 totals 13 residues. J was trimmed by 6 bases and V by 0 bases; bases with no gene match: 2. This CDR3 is CASSLGQGKTQYF. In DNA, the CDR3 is TGCGCCAGCAGCTTGGGACAGGGAAAGACCCAGTACTTC.

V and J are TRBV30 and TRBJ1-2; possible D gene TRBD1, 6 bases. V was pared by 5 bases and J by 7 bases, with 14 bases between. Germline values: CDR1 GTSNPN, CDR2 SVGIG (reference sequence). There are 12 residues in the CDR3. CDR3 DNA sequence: TGTGCCTGGCGCGTCAGGGGCTTTGGCTACACCTTC. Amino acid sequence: CAWRVRGFGYTF.

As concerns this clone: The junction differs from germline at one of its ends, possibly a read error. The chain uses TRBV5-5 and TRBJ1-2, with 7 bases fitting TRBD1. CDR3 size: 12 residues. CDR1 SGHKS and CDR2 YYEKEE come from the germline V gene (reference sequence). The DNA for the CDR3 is TGTGCCAGCAGCGCTTCCGGGACAGCGGGGGCCTTC. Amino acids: CASSASGTAGAF. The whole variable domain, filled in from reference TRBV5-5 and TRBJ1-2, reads DAGVTQSPTHLIKTRGQQVTLRCSPISGHKSVSWYQQVLGQGPQFIFQYYEKEERGRGNFPDRFSARQFPNYSSELNVNALLLGDSALYLCASSASGTAGAFGSGTRLTVV.

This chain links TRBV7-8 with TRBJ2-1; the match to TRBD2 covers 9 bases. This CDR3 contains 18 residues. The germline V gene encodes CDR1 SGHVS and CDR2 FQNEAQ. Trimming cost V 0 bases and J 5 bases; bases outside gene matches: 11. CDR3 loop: CASSLARLGSGRNNEQFF. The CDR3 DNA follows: TGTGCCAGCAGCTTAGCTCGTTTGGGTAGCGGGAGAAACAATGAGCAGTTCTTC.

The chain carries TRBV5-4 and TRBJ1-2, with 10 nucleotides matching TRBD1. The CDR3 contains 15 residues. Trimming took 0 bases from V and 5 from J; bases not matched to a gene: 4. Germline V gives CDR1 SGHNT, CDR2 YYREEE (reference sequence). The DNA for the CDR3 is TGTGCCAGCAGCTTGGCCGGACAGGGGGTGTATGGCTACACCTTC. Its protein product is CASSLAGQGVYGYTF. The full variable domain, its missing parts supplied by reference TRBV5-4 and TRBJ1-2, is ETGVTQSPTHLIKTRGQQVTLRCSSQSGHNTVSWYQQALGQGPQFIFQYYREEENGRGNFPPRFSGLQFPNYSSELNVNALELDDSALYLCASSLAGQGVYGYTFGSGTRLTVV.

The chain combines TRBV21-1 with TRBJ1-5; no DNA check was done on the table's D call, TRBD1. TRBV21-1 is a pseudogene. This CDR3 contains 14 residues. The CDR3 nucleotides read TGTGCCAGCAGCAAAGAGTACAGGGGTCAGCCCCAGCATTTT. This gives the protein CASSKEYRGQPQHF.

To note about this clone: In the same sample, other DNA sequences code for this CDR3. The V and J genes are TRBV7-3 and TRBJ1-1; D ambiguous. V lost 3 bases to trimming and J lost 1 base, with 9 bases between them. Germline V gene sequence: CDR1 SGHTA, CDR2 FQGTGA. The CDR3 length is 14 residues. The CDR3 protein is CASSLGAGNTEAFF. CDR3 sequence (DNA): TGTGCCAGCAGCTTGGGTGCAGGGAACACTGAAGCTTTCTTT.

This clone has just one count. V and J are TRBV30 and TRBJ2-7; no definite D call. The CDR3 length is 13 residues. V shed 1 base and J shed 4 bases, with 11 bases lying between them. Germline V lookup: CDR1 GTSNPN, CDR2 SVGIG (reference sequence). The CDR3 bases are TGTGCCTGGAGTGCCCCCCCCCGGTACGAGCAGTACTTC. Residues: CAWSAPPRYEQYF.

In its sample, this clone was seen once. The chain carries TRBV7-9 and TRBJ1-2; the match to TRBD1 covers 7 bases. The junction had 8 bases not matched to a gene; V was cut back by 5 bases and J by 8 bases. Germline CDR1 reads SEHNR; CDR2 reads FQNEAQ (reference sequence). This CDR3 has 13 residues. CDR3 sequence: CASSTEGARGYTF. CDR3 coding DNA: TGTGCCAGCAGCACCGAGGGGGCGAGGGGCTACACCTTC.

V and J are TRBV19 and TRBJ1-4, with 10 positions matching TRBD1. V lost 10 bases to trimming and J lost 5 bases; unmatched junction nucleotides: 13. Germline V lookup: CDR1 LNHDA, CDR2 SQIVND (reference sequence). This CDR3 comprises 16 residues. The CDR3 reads CATRQGAKGSNEKLFF. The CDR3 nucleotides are TGTGCCACGAGACAGGGGGCGAAGGGCTCAAATGAAAAACTGTTTTTT.

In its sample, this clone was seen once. The CDR3: CASSQGTGLNTEAFF. The CDR3 bases are TGCGCCAGCAGCCAAGGGACAGGTTTGAACACTGAAGCTTTCTTT. The chain links TRBV5-1 to TRBJ1-1, with 8 bases aligning to TRBD1. CDR1 and CDR2 (germline): SGHRS, YFSETQ. The length of the CDR3 is 15 residues. Losses at the gene ends were 4 bases for V and 0 bases for J; bases not matched to a gene: 5.

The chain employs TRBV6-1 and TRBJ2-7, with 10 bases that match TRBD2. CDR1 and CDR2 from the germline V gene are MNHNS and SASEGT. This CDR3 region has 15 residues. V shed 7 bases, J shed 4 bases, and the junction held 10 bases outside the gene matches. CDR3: CASNQREGLGYEQYF. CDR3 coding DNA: TGTGCCAGCAATCAGCGGGAGGGCCTCGGTTACGAGCAGTACTTC.